The 10 T cell receptor beta chains presented below share a single source sample, sequenced in a study of blood T cell repertoires in COVID-19. Measured with immunoSEQ multiplex PCR; TCRdb has only the in-frame clones, and not every one. This sample has 60,000 to 65,000 clones, with 70% to 90% found just once. Material for sequencing was peripheral blood. The origin of the receptors is a man aged 45-60 years with active COVID-19.

Concerning this clone itself: Other DNA sequences in the same sample also yield this CDR3. V usage is TRBV7-8 and J usage is TRBJ1-2; TRBD1 is a possible D gene (5 bases). Germline V lookup: CDR1 SGHVS, CDR2 FQNEAQ. With 3 bases removed from V and 1 base from J, the gap between germline ends came to 6 bases. The CDR3 loop spans 13 amino acids. The CDR3 region has the DNA TGTGCCAGCAGCTTGGGGGGTAACTATGGCTACACCTTC. As protein: CASSLGGNYGYTF.

J is TRBJ1-5 and V is TRBV11-2; D gene uncertain. The CDR3 spans 13 residues. Germline values: CDR1 SGHAT, CDR2 FQNNGV. V gave up 2 bases and J gave up 7 bases, with 9 bases separating them. The CDR3 nucleotides read TGTGCCAGCAGCTTAAGTACGGGGCAGCCCCAGCATTTT. It is translated as CASSLSTGQPQHF.

The chain joins TRBV6-2 or TRBV6-3 to TRBJ2-7, with 11 bases aligning to TRBD2. The CDR3 runs 16 residues. J lost 7 bases, V lost 6 bases, and 14 bases had no gene match. Per germline, CDR1 MNHEY and CDR2 SVGEGT. CDR3 in DNA: TGTGCCAGCAGCCCTACCCTTGGACTAGCGGGTTTAGAGCAGTACTTC. Residues: CASSPTLGLAGLEQYF.

V usage is TRBV27 and J usage is TRBJ2-1, with D perhaps matching TRBD2 (6 bases). This CDR3 contains 15 residues. With 2 bases removed from V and 5 bases from J, the gap between germline ends came to 13 bases. Germline V lookup: CDR1 MNHEY, CDR2 SMNVEV (reference sequence). CDR3 sequence (DNA): TGTGCCAGCAGTTTACCCCCGACGGGGGACAATGAGCAGTTCTTC. Protein sequence: CASSLPPTGDNEQFF.

The J gene is TRBJ2-6, the V gene TRBV5-5; 7 nucleotides agree with TRBD2. CDR1 is SGHKS, CDR2 YYEKEE, per germline (reference sequence). The CDR3 covers 17 residues. Trimming removed 2 bases from V and 0 bases from J; junction bases left unmatched: 5. CDR3: CASSFLWGGSGANVLTF. In DNA form, the CDR3 reads TGTGCCAGCAGCTTCCTCTGGGGGGGCTCTGGGGCCAACGTCCTGACTTTC. Based on the CDR3 plus reference TRBV5-5 and TRBJ2-6, the full variable domain is DAGVTQSPTHLIKTRGQQVTLRCSPISGHKSVSWYQQVLGQGPQFIFQYYEKEERGRGNFPDRFSARQFPNYSSELNVNALLLGDSALYLCASSFLWGGSGANVLTFGAGSRLTVL.

This clone has a single count. CDR3 in amino acids: CASRYTGGVTNEKLFF. The CDR3 DNA is TGTGCCAGCAGATACACAGGGGGCGTAACTAATGAAAAACTGTTTTTT. The chain has TRBV28 and TRBJ1-4; 9 nucleotides match TRBD1. This CDR3 has 16 amino acids. With V trimmed by 6 bases and J by 1 base, 6 bases remained unmatched. Germline assignment: CDR1 MDHEN and CDR2 SYDVKM.

The V and J genes are TRBV18 and TRBJ2-3; TRBD2 matches at 15 bases. Germline CDR1 reads KGHSH; CDR2 reads LQKENI. The CDR3 consists of 17 residues. V lost 6 bases to trimming and J lost 2 bases; unmatched junction nucleotides: 6. The CDR3 bases are TGTGCCAGCTCTCCCGGGACTAGCGGGGGGCCCACAGATACGCAGTATTTT. Translation gives CASSPGTSGGPTDTQYF.

The rearrangement joins TRBV7-8 to TRBJ2-2; D may be TRBD2 (6 bases). CDR3 size: 18 residues. V lost 3 bases and J 7 bases, leaving 24 bases between the germline ends. Germline-derived CDR1 and CDR2 are SGHVS and FQNEAQ. DNA of the CDR3: TGTGCCAGCAGCTTCTCTAAGGGTCGGGGGAATGTCGGCGGGGAGCTGTTTTTT. As protein: CASSFSKGRGNVGGELFF.

In its sample, this clone was seen once. V usage is TRBV6-2 or TRBV6-3 and J usage is TRBJ2-7; weak D call: TRBD2 (6 bases). V was shortened by 6 bases and J by 7 bases, with 16 bases between the two germline ends. Germline CDR1 reads MNHEY; CDR2 reads SVGEGT. CDR3 length: 13 residues. The chain's CDR3 is CASSRVGREEQYF. CDR3 DNA: TGTGCCAGCAGCCGAGTGGGCCGGGAGGAGCAGTACTTC.

The chain couples TRBV6-5 to TRBJ2-7, with D possibly matching TRBD2 (6 bases). V was trimmed by 0 bases and J by 6 bases, leaving 9 bases between them. The germline gives CDR1 MNHEY, CDR2 SVGAGI. The CDR3 loop spans 13 amino acids. In DNA, the CDR3 is TGTGCCAGCAGTTACTCCATCGGGGGCGAGCAGTACTTC. It specifies CASSYSIGGEQYF.